Presented here are 18 T cell receptor beta chains from one specimen sequenced in a study of blood T cell repertoires in COVID-19 (dated by TCRdb to 2020 to 2021). The library came from the immunoSEQ multiplex PCR assay. This is the immuneACCESS table as TCRdb keeps it, with only in-frame sequences that have V and J called. A part of the clones is gone; compared with another copy, unresolved V genes explain less than half, and the rest is unexplained. This sample gives approximately 190,000 clones in total; about 86% of them show up just once. About 26% of the sample is taken by the ten largest. The source material was PBMCs or T cells enriched from blood (not recorded which). The receptor set was obtained from a woman in her thirties or forties in a cohort exposed to, infected with or recovered from COVID-19 (not recorded which).

This chain uses TRBV2 with TRBJ2-7; TRBD1 matches 11 bases. Germline trimming cut 7 bases from V and 2 bases from J; bases unmatched to any gene: 7. The CDR3 has 15 amino acids. From germline, CDR1 is SNHLY and CDR2 FYNNEI. In DNA form, the CDR3 reads TGTGCCAGCACACTGGACAGGGGGCTTACCTACGAGCAGTACTTC. Encoded protein: CASTLDRGLTYEQYF.

This chain links TRBV12-3 or TRBV12-4 with TRBJ1-1; no clear D. This CDR3 region has 13 residues. Between the trimmed V and J ends, which lost 5 bases and 4 bases, there was a span of 11 bases. CDR3 coding DNA: TGTGCCAGCAGTGGAGCAATGAGCACTGAAGCTTTCTTT. Its protein product is CASSGAMSTEAFF.

The chain recombines TRBV4-1 with TRBJ1-1, with unresolved D. This CDR3 is built from 14 residues. V lost 1 base, J lost 0 bases, and 6 bases lay in between. The germline V gene encodes CDR1 MGHRA and CDR2 YSYEKL. This CDR3 reads CASSQVRMNTEAFF. CDR3 nucleotides: TGCGCCAGCAGCCAAGTTCGTATGAACACTGAAGCTTTCTTT.

Only a few counts were recorded for this clone. The chain couples TRBV28 to TRBJ1-5, with TRBD1 as a possible D gene (5 bases). Per the germline V gene, CDR1 is MDHEN and CDR2 is SYDVKM. The CDR3 extends over 13 amino acids. Deletions cut 8 bases from V and 3 bases from J, with 11 bases between. CDR3 protein: CASCGHSNQPQHF. CDR3 DNA sequence: TGTGCCAGCTGCGGACATTCCAATCAGCCCCAGCATTTT.

The chain has TRBV6-5 and TRBJ2-7, with 8 bases identical to TRBD2. Germline V gene data show CDR1 as MNHEY and CDR2 as SVGAGI. CDR3 length equals 14 residues. Losses at the gene ends were 7 bases for V and 3 bases for J; bases not matched to a gene: 8. The DNA of the CDR3 is TGTGCCAGCACTCTGAGACGGGGGGGCTACGAGCAGTACTTC. Its protein is CASTLRRGGYEQYF.

The CDR3 nucleotides read TGTGCCAGTACCCGACAGGGTACCTACGAGCAGTACTTC. It specifies CASTRQGTYEQYF. The chain is built from TRBV19 and TRBJ2-7, with 7 bases aligning to TRBD1. J gave up 2 bases and V 7 bases, and 5 bases lay outside the gene matches. The CDR3 runs 13 residues. The V gene's germline CDR1 is LNHDA and CDR2 SQIVND (reference sequence).

V gene TRBV5-1 combines with J gene TRBJ2-1, with 7 nucleotides matching TRBD1. The CDR3 loop spans 14 amino acids. Trimming took 2 bases from V and 8 from J; bases not matched to a gene: 7. Germline V gene sequence: CDR1 SGHRS, CDR2 YFSETQ. The CDR3 region has the DNA TGCGCCAGCAGCTTACGGACAGGCCGCGATGAGCAGTTCTTC. This codes for CASSLRTGRDEQFF. The full variable domain, rest sourced from reference TRBV5-1 and TRBJ2-1, is KAGVTQTPRYLIKTRGQQVTLSCSPISGHRSVSWYQQTPGQGLQFLFEYFSETQRNKGNFPGRFSGRQFSNSRSEMNVSTLELGDSALYLCASSLRTGRDEQFFGPGTRLTVL.

V and J are TRBV23-1 and TRBJ1-1; 7 positions agree with TRBD1. TRBV23-1 is an ORF, and what it does is uncertain. After removal of 0 bases from V and 3 bases from J, the junction contained 10 bases not matched to a gene. This CDR3 region has 17 residues. DNA of the CDR3: TGCGCCAGCAGTCAATCGGTTAGGCAGGGGGGAGACACTGAAGCTTTCTTT. Translated: CASSQSVRQGGDTEAFF.

Details on this clone: The identical CDR3 is also encoded by other nucleotide sequences in the sample. The genes are TRBV7-9 and TRBJ1-1; the D is unclear. The germline CDR1 and CDR2 sequences are SEHNR and FQNEAQ (reference sequence). V dropped 2 bases and J dropped 2 bases, with 3 bases sitting between them. The CDR3 has 12 residues. For the CDR3, the DNA is TGTGCCAGCAGCTTACTAAACACTGAAGCTTTCTTT. As protein: CASSLLNTEAFF.

The genes are TRBV5-5 and TRBJ1-2; maybe TRBD1 (5 bases). The germline V gene encodes CDR1 SGHKS and CDR2 YYEKEE (reference sequence). Trimming left V 3 bases short and J 6 bases short, with 12 bases between. This CDR3 has 13 amino acids. CDR3 sequence reads: CASSSTVTNGYTF. Here the CDR3 DNA reads TGTGCCAGCAGCTCGACAGTTACTAATGGCTACACCTTC.

The rearrangement joins TRBV7-2 to TRBJ1-4; the D gene is possibly TRBD1 (5 bases). The CDR3 runs to 15 residues. CDR1 is SGHTA and CDR2 is FQGNSA in the germline V gene. V was trimmed by 2 bases and J by 12 bases, leaving 19 bases between them. As DNA, the CDR3 is TGTGCCAGCAGCTTATATTGGGGTTCGGAAGGGGAACTGTTTTTT. Protein: CASSLYWGSEGELFF.

V usage is TRBV7-2 and J usage is TRBJ2-3; D perhaps matches TRBD1 (6 bases). Germline-derived CDR1 and CDR2 are SGHTA and FQGNSA. The CDR3 extends over 12 amino acids. V was cut by 2 bases and J by 14 bases, with 14 bases left in between. CDR3 DNA: TGTGCCAGCAGCTTATGGGGGCCCCGGGGGTATTTT. Amino acid sequence: CASSLWGPRGYF.

The chain couples TRBV19 to TRBJ1-1; D is uncertain. Trimming left V 3 bases short and J 1 base short, with 9 bases between. The CDR3 is made up of 14 amino acids. From germline, CDR1 is LNHDA and CDR2 SQIVND (reference sequence). CDR3 sequence reads: CASSIEGWNTEAFF. CDR3 DNA: TGTGCCAGTAGTATTGAGGGTTGGAACACTGAAGCTTTCTTT.

In DNA form, the CDR3 reads TGCAGTGCTAGTCCACAGGGGGTAACCTACGAGCAGTACTTC. It specifies CSASPQGVTYEQYF. This chain links TRBV20-1 with TRBJ2-7; 8 bases map to TRBD1. Germline V gives CDR1 DFQATT, CDR2 SNEGSKA (reference sequence). This CDR3 spans 14 amino acids. The ends lost 3 bases at V and 2 bases at J; junction bases unmatched: 6.

This clone was seen only once. J is TRBJ1-1 and V is TRBV4-1; TRBD1 might be the D (6 bases). CDR3 length equals 13 residues. V lost 4 bases and J 3 bases, leaving 9 bases between the germline ends. Germline assignment: CDR1 MGHRA and CDR2 YSYEKL. The CDR3 loop reads CASSRAGDTEAFF. In DNA form, the CDR3 reads TGCGCCAGCAGCCGCGCAGGGGACACTGAAGCTTTCTTT.

This chain connects TRBV11-2 to TRBJ1-6; TRBD1 is a possible D gene (5 bases). V dropped 5 bases and J dropped 4 bases, with 15 bases sitting between them. The CDR3 extends over 16 amino acids. CDR1 and CDR2 (germline): SGHAT, FQNNGV. As DNA, the CDR3 is TGTGCCAGCAGCCCAATTGTGCGGGGGTATAATTCACCCCTCCACTTT. Amino acids: CASSPIVRGYNSPLHF.

The chain couples TRBV9 to TRBJ1-1; D is unresolved. The V and J ends lost 1 base and 1 base respectively, with 5 bases between them. Per germline, CDR1 SGDLS and CDR2 YYNGEE. This CDR3 has 13 amino acids. CDR3 protein: CASSVLWNTEAFF. CDR3 in DNA: TGTGCCAGCAGCGTACTTTGGAACACTGAAGCTTTCTTT.

This clone was observed a handful of times. The gene calls are TRBV19 and TRBJ1-4, with 7 bases identical to TRBD1. CDR1 and CDR2 (germline): LNHDA, SQIVND (reference sequence). Losses at the gene ends were 5 bases for V and 0 bases for J; bases not matched to a gene: 6. This CDR3 spans 16 amino acids. The CDR3 DNA is TGTGCCAGTAGTTCGGAGGACAGGCCAACTAATGAAAAACTGTTTTTT. Encoded protein: CASSSEDRPTNEKLFF.